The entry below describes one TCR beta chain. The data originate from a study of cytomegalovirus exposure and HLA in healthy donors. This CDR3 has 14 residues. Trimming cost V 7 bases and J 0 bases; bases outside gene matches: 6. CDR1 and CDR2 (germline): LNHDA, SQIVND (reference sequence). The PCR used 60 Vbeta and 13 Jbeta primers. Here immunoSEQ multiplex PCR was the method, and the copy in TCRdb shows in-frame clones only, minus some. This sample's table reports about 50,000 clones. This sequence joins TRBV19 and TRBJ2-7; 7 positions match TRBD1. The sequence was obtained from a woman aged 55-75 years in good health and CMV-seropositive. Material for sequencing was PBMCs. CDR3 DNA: TGTGCCAGTACCGCGGACAGGAGCTCCTACGAGCAGTACTTC. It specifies CASTADRSSYEQYF.